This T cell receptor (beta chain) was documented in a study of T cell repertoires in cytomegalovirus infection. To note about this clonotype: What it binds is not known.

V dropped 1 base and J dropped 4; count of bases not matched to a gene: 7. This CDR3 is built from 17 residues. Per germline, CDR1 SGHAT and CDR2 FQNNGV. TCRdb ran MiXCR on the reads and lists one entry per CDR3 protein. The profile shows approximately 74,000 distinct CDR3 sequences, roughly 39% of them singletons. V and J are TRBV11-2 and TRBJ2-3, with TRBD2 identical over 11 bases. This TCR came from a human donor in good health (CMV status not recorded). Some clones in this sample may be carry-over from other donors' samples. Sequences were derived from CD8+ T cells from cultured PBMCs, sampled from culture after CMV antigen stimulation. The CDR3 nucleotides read TGTGCCAGCAGCTTAGTGCCTACTAGCGGGGGTTCAGATACGCAGTATTTT. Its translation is CASSLVPTSGGSDTQYF.